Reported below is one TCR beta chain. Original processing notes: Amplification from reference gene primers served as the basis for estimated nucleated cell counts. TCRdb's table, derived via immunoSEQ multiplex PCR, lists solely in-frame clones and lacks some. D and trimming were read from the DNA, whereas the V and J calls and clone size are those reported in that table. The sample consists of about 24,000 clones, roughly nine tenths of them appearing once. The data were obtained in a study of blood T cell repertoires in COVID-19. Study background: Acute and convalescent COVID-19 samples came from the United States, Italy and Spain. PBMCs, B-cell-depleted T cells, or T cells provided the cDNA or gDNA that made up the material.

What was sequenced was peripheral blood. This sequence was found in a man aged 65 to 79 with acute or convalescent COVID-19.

The CDR3 loop reads CASRRLSYNEQFF. The CDR3 nucleotides are TGTGCCAGCAGAAGACTCAGCTACAATGAGCAGTTCTTC. The chain recombines TRBV2 with TRBJ2-1, with D unclear. The CDR3 extends over 13 amino acids. CDR1 SNHLY and CDR2 FYNNEI come from the germline V gene. V was trimmed by 6 bases and J by 3 bases, leaving 9 bases between them.